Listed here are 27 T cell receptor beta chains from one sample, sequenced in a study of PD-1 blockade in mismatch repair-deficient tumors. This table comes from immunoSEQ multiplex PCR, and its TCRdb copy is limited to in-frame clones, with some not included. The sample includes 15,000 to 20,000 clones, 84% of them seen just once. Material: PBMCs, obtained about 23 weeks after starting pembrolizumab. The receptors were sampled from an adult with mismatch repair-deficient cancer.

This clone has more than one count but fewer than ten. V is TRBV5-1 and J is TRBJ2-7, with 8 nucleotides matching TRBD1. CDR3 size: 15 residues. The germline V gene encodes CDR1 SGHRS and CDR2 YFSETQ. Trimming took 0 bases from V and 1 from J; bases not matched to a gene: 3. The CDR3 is CASSLGQGSSYEQYF. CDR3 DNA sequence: TGCGCCAGCAGCTTGGGACAGGGGTCTTCCTACGAGCAGTACTTC.

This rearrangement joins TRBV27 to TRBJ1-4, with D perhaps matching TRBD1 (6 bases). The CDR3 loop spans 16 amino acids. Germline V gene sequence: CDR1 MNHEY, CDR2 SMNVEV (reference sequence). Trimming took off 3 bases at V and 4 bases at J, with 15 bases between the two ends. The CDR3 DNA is TGTGCCAGCAGTTTCACAAGACAGGCAGATAATGAAAAACTGTTTTTT. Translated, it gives CASSFTRQADNEKLFF.

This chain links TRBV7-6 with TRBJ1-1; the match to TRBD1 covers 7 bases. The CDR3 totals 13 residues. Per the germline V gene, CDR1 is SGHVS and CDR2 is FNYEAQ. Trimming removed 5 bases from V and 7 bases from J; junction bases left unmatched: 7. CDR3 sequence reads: CASSARQGIEAFF. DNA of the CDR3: TGTGCCAGCAGCGCAAGACAGGGAATTGAAGCTTTCTTT.

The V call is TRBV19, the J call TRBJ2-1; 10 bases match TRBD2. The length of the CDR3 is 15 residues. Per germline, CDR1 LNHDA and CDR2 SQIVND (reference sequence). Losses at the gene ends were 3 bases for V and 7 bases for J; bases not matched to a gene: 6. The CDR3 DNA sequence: TGTGCCAGTAGTATTGGGCTAGCGGGAGTGAATGAGCAGTTCTTC. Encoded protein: CASSIGLAGVNEQFF.

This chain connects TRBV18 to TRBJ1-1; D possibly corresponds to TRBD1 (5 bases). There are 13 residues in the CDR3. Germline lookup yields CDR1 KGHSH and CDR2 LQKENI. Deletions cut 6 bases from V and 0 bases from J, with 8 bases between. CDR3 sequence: CASSLTVNTEAFF. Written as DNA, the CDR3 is TGTGCCAGCTCGTTGACAGTGAACACTGAAGCTTTCTTT. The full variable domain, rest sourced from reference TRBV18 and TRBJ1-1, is NAGVMQNPRHLVRRRGQEARLRCSPMKGHSHVYWYRQLPEEGLKFMVYLQKENIIDESGMPKERFSAEFPKEGPSILRIQQVVRGDSAAYFCASSLTVNTEAFFGQGTRLTVV.

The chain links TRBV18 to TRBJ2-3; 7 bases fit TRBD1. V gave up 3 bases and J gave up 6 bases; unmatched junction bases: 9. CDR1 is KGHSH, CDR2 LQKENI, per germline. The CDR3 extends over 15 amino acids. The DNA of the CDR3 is TGTGCCAGCTCACCCACCCTAACAGGGGAGGATACGCAGTATTTT. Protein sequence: CASSPTLTGEDTQYF.

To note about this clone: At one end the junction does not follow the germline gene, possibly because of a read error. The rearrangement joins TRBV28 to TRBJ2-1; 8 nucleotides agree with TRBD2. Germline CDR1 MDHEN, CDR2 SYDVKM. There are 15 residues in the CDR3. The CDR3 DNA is TGTGCCAGCAGTGTAACAAGCGGGAGCCTCATCCCGGGGATCTTC. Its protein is CASSVTSGSLIPGIF.

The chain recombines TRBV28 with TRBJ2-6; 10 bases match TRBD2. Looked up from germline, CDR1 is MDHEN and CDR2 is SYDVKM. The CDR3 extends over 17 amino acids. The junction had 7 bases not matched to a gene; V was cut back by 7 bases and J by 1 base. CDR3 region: CASTSGGDSSGANVLTF. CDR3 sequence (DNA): TGTGCCAGCACCAGCGGGGGGGACAGTTCTGGGGCCAACGTCCTGACTTTC.

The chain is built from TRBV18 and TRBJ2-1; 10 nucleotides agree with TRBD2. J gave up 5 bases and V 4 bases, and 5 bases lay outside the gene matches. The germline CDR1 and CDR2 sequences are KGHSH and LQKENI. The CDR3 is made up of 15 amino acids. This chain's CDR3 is CASSLLAGDDNEQFF. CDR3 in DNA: TGTGCCAGCTCACTTCTAGCGGGAGATGACAATGAGCAGTTCTTC.

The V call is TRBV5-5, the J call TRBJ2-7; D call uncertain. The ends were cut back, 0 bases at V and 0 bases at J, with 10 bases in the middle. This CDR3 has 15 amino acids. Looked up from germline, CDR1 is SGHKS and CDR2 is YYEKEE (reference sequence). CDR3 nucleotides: TGTGCCAGCAGCTTGGACTATTCTTTCTCCTACGAGCAGTACTTC. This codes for CASSLDYSFSYEQYF.

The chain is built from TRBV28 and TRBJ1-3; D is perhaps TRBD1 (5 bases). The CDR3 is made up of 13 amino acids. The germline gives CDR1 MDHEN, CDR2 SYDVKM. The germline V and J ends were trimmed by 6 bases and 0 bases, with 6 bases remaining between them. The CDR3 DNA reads TGTGCCAGCAGGGACAACTCTGGAAACACCATATATTTT. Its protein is CASRDNSGNTIYF.

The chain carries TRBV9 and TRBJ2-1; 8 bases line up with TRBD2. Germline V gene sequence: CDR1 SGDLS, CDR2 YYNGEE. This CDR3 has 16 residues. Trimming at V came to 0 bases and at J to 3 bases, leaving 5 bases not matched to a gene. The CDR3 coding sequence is TGTGCCAGCAGCGTAGCGGGAGGGCCCCTCTACAATGAGCAGTTCTTC. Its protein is CASSVAGGPLYNEQFF.

As DNA, the CDR3 is TGCGCCAGCAGCGCAAGACAGGGTGCAGATACGCAGTATTTT. It specifies CASSARQGADTQYF. This chain links TRBV5-1 with TRBJ2-3; 7 bases align to TRBD1. Germline CDR1 reads SGHRS; CDR2 reads YFSETQ. The CDR3 totals 14 residues. Unmatched junction bases numbered 6, after V lost 4 bases and J lost 4 bases. The full variable domain, rest sourced from reference TRBV5-1 and TRBJ2-3, is KAGVTQTPRYLIKTRGQQVTLSCSPISGHRSVSWYQQTPGQGLQFLFEYFSETQRNKGNFPGRFSGRQFSNSRSEMNVSTLELGDSALYLCASSARQGADTQYFGPGTRLTVL.

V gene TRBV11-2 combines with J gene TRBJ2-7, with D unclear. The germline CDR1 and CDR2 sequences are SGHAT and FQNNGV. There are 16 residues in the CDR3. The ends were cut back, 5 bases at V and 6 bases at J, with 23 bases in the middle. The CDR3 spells CASSPLRSSASSEQYF. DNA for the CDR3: TGTGCCAGCAGCCCACTGCGGAGTAGTGCTAGTTCCGAGCAGTACTTC.

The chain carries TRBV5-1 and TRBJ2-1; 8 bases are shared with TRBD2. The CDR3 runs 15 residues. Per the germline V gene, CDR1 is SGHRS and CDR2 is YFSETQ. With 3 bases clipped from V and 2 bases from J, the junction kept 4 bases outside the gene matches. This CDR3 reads CASSSAGVPYNEQFF. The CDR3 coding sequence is TGCGCCAGCAGCTCAGCGGGGGTTCCCTACAATGAGCAGTTCTTC.

CDR3 bases: TGTGCCAGCAGCGGTTCCGGGAGGAACACCGGGGAGCTGTTTTTT. Its translation is CASSGSGRNTGELFF. The V call is TRBV27, the J call TRBJ2-2; weak D call: TRBD2 (6 bases). Trimming shortened V by 6 bases and J by 1 base, and 12 bases separated the two germline ends. CDR1 and CDR2 (germline): MNHEY, SMNVEV (reference sequence). The CDR3 loop spans 15 amino acids.

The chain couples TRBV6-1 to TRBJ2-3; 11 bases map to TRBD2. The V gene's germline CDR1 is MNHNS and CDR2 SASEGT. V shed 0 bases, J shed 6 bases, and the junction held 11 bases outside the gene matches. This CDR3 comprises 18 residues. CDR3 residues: CASSEALGVTSGTDTQYF. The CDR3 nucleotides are TGTGCCAGCAGTGAAGCGCTAGGGGTGACTAGCGGGACGGATACGCAGTATTTT.

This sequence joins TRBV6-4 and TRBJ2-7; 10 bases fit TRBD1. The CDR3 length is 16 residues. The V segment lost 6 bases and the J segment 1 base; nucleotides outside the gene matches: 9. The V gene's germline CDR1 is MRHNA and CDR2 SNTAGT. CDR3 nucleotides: TGTGCCAGCAGAGGTTCATGGACAGGGGGTTCCTACGAGCAGTACTTC. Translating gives CASRGSWTGGSYEQYF.

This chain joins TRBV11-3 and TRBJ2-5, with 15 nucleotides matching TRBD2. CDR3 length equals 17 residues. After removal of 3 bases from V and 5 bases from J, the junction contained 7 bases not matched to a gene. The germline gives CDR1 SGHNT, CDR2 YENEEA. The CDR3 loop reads CASSLRTSGRGGETQYF. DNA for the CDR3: TGTGCCAGCAGCTTGCGGACTAGCGGGAGGGGTGGGGAGACCCAGTACTTC.

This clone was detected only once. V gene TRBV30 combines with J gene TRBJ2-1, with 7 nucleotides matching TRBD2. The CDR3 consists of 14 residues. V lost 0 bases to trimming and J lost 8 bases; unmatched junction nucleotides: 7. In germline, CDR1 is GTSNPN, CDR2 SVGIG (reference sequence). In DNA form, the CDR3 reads TGTGCCTGGAGTGTTGGGGGGGGGTCCGATGAGCAGTTCTTC. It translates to CAWSVGGGSDEQFF.

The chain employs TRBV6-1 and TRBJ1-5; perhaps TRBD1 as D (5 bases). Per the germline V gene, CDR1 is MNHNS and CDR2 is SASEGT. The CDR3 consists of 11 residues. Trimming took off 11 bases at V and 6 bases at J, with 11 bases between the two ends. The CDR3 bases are TGTGCCGTCAGGGAGGGTCAGCCCCAGCATTTT. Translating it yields CAVREGQPQHF.

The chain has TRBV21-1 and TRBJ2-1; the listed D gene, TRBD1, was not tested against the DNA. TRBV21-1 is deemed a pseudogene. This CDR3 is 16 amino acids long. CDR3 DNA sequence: TGTGCCAGCAGCAAAGCGGGCAGTGCTGCCTTGAATGAGCAGTTCTTC. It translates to CASSKAGSAALNEQFF.

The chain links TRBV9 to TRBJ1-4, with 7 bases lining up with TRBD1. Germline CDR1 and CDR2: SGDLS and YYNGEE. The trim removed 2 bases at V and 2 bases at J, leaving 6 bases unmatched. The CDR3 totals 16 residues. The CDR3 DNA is TGTGCCAGCAGCGTCCTCTCGGGACAGACTAATGAAAAACTGTTTTTT. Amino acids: CASSVLSGQTNEKLFF. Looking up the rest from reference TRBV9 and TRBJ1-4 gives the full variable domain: DSGVTQTPKHLITATGQRVTLRCSPRSGDLSVYWYQQSLDQGLQFLIQYYNGEERAKGNILERFSAQQFPDLHSELNLSSLELGDSALYFCASSVLSGQTNEKLFFGSGTQLSVL.

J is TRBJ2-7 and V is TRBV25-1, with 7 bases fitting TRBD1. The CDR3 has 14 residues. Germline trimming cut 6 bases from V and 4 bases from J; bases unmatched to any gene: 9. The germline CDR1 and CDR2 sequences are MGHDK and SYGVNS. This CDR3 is CASSRQGPTYEQYF. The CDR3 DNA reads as TGTGCCAGCAGCAGACAGGGTCCGACGTACGAGCAGTACTTC.

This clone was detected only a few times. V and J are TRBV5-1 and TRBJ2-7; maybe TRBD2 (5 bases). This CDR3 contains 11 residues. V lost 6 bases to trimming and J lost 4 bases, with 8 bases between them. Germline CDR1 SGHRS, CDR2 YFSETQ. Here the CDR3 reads CASKRGYEQYF. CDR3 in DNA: TGCGCCAGCAAACGGGGTTACGAGCAGTACTTC.

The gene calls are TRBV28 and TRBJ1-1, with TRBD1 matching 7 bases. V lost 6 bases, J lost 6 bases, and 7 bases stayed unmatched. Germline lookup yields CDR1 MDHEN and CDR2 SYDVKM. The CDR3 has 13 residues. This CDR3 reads CASRRNRGPEAFF. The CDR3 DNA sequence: TGTGCCAGCAGGAGAAACAGGGGCCCTGAAGCTTTCTTT. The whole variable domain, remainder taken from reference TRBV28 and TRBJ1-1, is DVKVTQSSRYLVKRTGEKVFLECVQDMDHENMFWYRQDPGLGLRLIYFSYDVKMKEKGDIPEGYSVSREKKERFSLILESASTNQTSMYLCASRRNRGPEAFFGQGTRLTVV.

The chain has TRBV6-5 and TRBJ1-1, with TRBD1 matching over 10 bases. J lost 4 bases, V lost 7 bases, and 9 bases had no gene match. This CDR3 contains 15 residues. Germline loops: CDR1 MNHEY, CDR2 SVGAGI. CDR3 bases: TGTGCCAGCACCAGGACAGGGGGTCGGGGCACTGAAGCTTTCTTT. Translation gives CASTRTGGRGTEAFF.